This TCR beta chain was found in a study of blood T cells in healthy people across ages. Study at large: Per two T cells, template switching captured roughly one barcoded beta molecule. Study-wide results and limits: Higher diversity and more naive CD4+ cells were features of long-lived donors, compared to aged donors.

CDR3 length: 14 residues. Trimming cost V 4 bases and J 1 base, with 13 bases left between them. Germline CDR1 SQVTM, CDR2 ANQGSEA. The second PCR ran roughly 6 to 11 cycles with a sample-barcoded 5' primer and J-beta primers. Each CDR3 protein gets one entry after TCRdb re-called the 5' RACE reads with MiXCR. The data contain 920,000 or so distinct CDR3 sequences, roughly 45% of them singletons. This clonotype was counted between two and nine times. Its target is unknown. Sequencing was performed on blood. This chain links TRBV29-1 with TRBJ1-2, with TRBD1 as a possible D gene (5 bases). The sequence was obtained from a woman in her fifties or sixties in good health. The CDR3 region has the DNA TGCAGCGTTGTATGGCGACAGAGTAACTATGGCTACACCTTC. Translation: CSVVWRQSNYGYTF.